Included here is one TCR beta chain sequence, with context. The antigen is undetermined. The sample holds other DNA sequences that translate to the same CDR3. The sample originates from a study of cytomegalovirus exposure and HLA in healthy donors. The CDR3 contains 12 residues. Germline V gives CDR1 KGHSH, CDR2 LQKENI. Trimming removed 3 bases at V and 5 bases at J, with 6 bases between. Study observations and caveats: The study listed 150 to 200 cytomegalovirus-associated TCR beta chains.

Researchers ran the PCR with 60 Vbeta and 13 Jbeta primers. This table comes from immunoSEQ multiplex PCR, and its TCRdb copy is limited to in-frame clones, with some not included. The sample includes some 180,000 clones, approximately 81% of them seen just once. The specimen was PBMCs. The gene calls are TRBV18 and TRBJ2-3; possibly TRBD2 for D (6 bases). The receptor comes from a young man in good health and CMV-seropositive. CDR3 in amino acids: CASSPGGDTQYF. The CDR3 nucleotides read TGTGCCAGCTCACCGGGAGGAGATACGCAGTATTTT.